This is a list of T cell receptor beta chains from one sample in a study of blood T cells in healthy people across ages. TCRdb itself ran the 5' RACE reads through MiXCR, one entry per CDR3 protein. This sample carries some 1.5 million distinct CDR3 sequences, 28% of them seen once, and the ten largest clones take about 8%. Sequencing was carried out using blood. The source of these receptors is a woman aged 30 to 39 in good health. Each CDR3 is given with its conserved first and last residue. A D gene is named only where the DNA matches it firmly. Clone size is not always given. Where it is, it says once, few, many or a class for expanded clones.

>NA|TRBV3-1|NA|TRBJ2-7
CASSRTGATEQYF
TGTGCCAGCAGCCGAACGGGGGCTACCGAGCAGTACTTC
>NA|TRBV28|NA|TRBJ2-7
CASSLGPGGRTYEQYF
TGTGCCAGCAGTTTGGGGCCTGGGGGGCGGACCTACGAGCAGTACTTC
>NA|TRBV12-3/TRBV12-4|TRBD1|TRBJ2-6
CASSPRQGPSSGANVLTF
TGTGCCAGCAGTCCCAGACAGGGTCCCAGCTCTGGGGCCAACGTCCTGACTTTC
>many|TRBV14|TRBD1|TRBJ2-5
CASSHRTGIKGETQYF
TGTGCCAGCAGCCACCGGACAGGGATAAAGGGTGAGACCCAGTACTTC
>few|TRBV20-1|TRBD2|TRBJ2-1
CSAREVTSLNEQFF
TGCAGTGCTAGAGAAGTGACTAGCCTCAATGAGCAGTTCTTC
>NA|TRBV7-2|TRBD2|TRBJ2-1
CASSLVRLISRGEVGNEQFF
TGTGCCAGCAGCTTAGTCCGGCTTATCTCGCGGGGGGAAGTCGGCAATGAGCAGTTCTTC
>NA|TRBV15|TRBD1|TRBJ1-5
CATGQDLNQPQHF
TGTGCCACCGGACAGGACCTTAATCAGCCCCAGCATTTT
>NA|TRBV4-1|TRBD1|TRBJ1-1
CASSEYPGTDTEAFF
TGCGCCAGCAGCGAATACCCCGGGACAGATACTGAAGCTTTCTTT
>NA|TRBV7-9|TRBD1|TRBJ1-5
CASSPPGTDNQPQHF
TGTGCCAGCAGCCCACCCGGGACAGATAATCAGCCCCAGCATTTT
>few|TRBV7-2|TRBD2|TRBJ2-1
CASSRLNPGVSGRPYNEQFF
TGTGCCAGCAGCCGATTAAACCCCGGTGTGAGCGGGAGGCCCTACAATGAGCAGTTCTTC
>many|TRBV5-1|TRBD1|TRBJ2-7
CASSLVYYGQGDNYEQYF
TGCGCCAGCAGCTTGGTATACTATGGACAGGGGGATAACTACGAGCAGTACTTC
>NA|TRBV9|NA|TRBJ1-2
CASSDSSQSYGYTF
TGTGCCAGCAGTGACAGTAGCCAGTCCTATGGCTACACCTTC
>NA|TRBV14|NA|TRBJ2-1
CASSQVRVQNEQFF
TGTGCCAGCAGCCAAGTTCGGGTCCAGAATGAGCAGTTCTTC
>NA|TRBV28|NA|TRBJ2-7
CASTRYRNRENEQYF
TGTGCCAGCACCAGATATCGGAACAGGGAGAACGAGCAGTACTTC
>few|TRBV20-1|NA|TRBJ1-2
CSARDEGRYGYTF
TGCAGTGCTAGAGACGAGGGTCGGTATGGCTACACCTTC
>NA|TRBV3-1|NA|TRBJ2-5
CASSQVSGTAQETQYF
TGTGCCAGCAGCCAAGTGAGCGGGACAGCACAAGAGACCCAGTACTTC
>many|TRBV5-6|TRBD2|TRBJ2-3
CASSLRGVGTDTQYF
TGTGCCAGCAGCTTGCGGGGGGTCGGCACAGATACGCAGTATTTT
>few|TRBV20-1|NA|TRBJ2-5
CSARARVETQYF
TGCAGTGCTAGAGCTCGTGTGGAGACCCAGTACTTC
>NA|TRBV5-1|NA|TRBJ2-2
CASSLESPANTGELFF
TGCGCCAGCAGCTTGGAATCACCTGCGAACACCGGGGAGCTGTTTTTT
>NA|TRBV7-2|TRBD1|TRBJ1-1
CASSRQGPMNTEAFF
TGTGCCAGCTCTAGACAGGGCCCCATGAACACTGAAGCTTTCTTT
>NA|TRBV20-1|TRBD1|TRBJ1-1
CSAGQGGTEAFF
TGCAGTGCAGGACAGGGGGGCACTGAAGCTTTCTTT
>few|TRBV9|TRBD2|TRBJ2-5
CASSVAGGHLETQYF
TGTGCCAGCAGCGTGGCGGGGGGGCACCTTGAGACCCAGTACTTC
>few|TRBV7-3|NA|TRBJ1-1
CASSLGRVYRKENTEAFF
TGTGCCAGCAGCTTGGGGAGGGTATACAGAAAGGAGAACACTGAAGCTTTCTTT
>NA|TRBV7-3|TRBD1|TRBJ2-3
CASSLGQAADTQYF
TGTGCCAGCAGCTTGGGACAGGCGGCAGATACGCAGTATTTT
>NA|TRBV20-1|NA|TRBJ2-1
CSAPHNGADEQFF
TGCAGTGCTCCCCACAACGGGGCTGATGAGCAGTTCTTC
>NA|TRBV24-1|NA|TRBJ2-1
CATSDLTPGSYNEQFF
TGTGCCACCAGTGACCTTACTCCAGGGTCCTACAATGAGCAGTTCTTC
>few|TRBV6-5|NA|TRBJ2-1
CASSYSPTDYYNEQFF
TGTGCCAGCAGTTACTCGCCGACAGATTACTACAATGAGCAGTTCTTC
>few|TRBV19|TRBD1|TRBJ1-1
CATKKGAGGTEAFF
TGTGCCACAAAAAAGGGGGCCGGGGGCACTGAAGCTTTCTTT
>NA|TRBV5-1|NA|TRBJ2-3
CASSFDQAFYDTLYF
TGCGCCAGCAGCTTCGACCAGGCCTTTTATGATACGCTGTATTTT
>few|TRBV12-3/TRBV12-4|TRBD2|TRBJ2-1
CASNQAGGPLKEQFF
TGTGCCAGCAACCAAGCGGGGGGGCCATTAAAAGAGCAGTTCTTC
>few|TRBV6-6|TRBD1|TRBJ1-5
CASKLTGDNQPQHF
TGTGCCAGTAAACTCACAGGGGACAATCAGCCCCAGCATTTT
>NA|TRBV20-1|NA|TRBJ2-7
CSATGRVRGDRNEQYF
TGCAGTGCCACGGGCAGGGTCCGAGGGGATCGTAACGAGCAGTACTTC
>NA|TRBV20-1|TRBD2|TRBJ2-7
CSARDRRAGGYNEQYF
TGCAGTGCTAGGGACCGCCGAGCGGGGGGGTATAACGAGCAGTACTTC
>once|TRBV29-1|NA|TRBJ1-1
CSIEDGRRQNTEAFF
TGCAGCATTGAAGATGGACGGAGGCAGAACACTGAAGCTTTCTTT
>few|TRBV9|TRBD2|TRBJ2-3
CASSVESELAGDTQYF
TGTGCCAGCAGCGTAGAGAGTGAACTAGCGGGAGATACGCAGTATTTT
>many|TRBV28|NA|TRBJ2-7
CASSFDRGRLYEQYF
TGTGCCAGCAGTTTCGACCGAGGACGGCTCTACGAGCAGTACTTC
>NA|TRBV14|NA|TRBJ1-1
CASPQDPEPEAFF
TGTGCCAGCCCACAGGACCCAGAGCCTGAAGCTTTCTTT
>NA|TRBV5-1|NA|TRBJ2-1
CASSLEGPGRTSSYNEQFF
TGCGCCAGCAGCTTGGAAGGGCCAGGACGAACTAGCTCCTACAATGAGCAGTTCTTC
>NA|TRBV5-1|NA|TRBJ2-7
CASSLQMDEQYF
TGCGCCAGCAGCTTACAGATGGACGAGCAGTACTTC
>NA|TRBV4-1|NA|TRBJ2-5
CASSQGLGEIRETQYF
TGCGCCAGCAGCCAAGGACTCGGCGAAATCCGAGAGACCCAGTACTTC
>NA|TRBV2|NA|TRBJ2-3
CASSLRDIGTDTQYF
TGTGCCAGCAGTCTCCGGGACATCGGCACAGATACGCAGTATTTT
>NA|TRBV12-3/TRBV12-4|TRBD1|TRBJ2-1
CASNTGVANNEQFF
TGTGCCAGCAATACAGGGGTCGCGAACAATGAGCAGTTCTTC
>many|TRBV20-1|TRBD2|TRBJ2-5
CSASSSGRETQYF
TGCAGTGCCTCTTCCAGCGGGAGAGAGACCCAGTACTTC
>NA|TRBV3-1|NA|TRBJ2-3
CASSQGGITADTQYF
TGTGCCAGCAGCCAAGGTGGGATAACCGCAGATACGCAGTATTTT
>few|TRBV9|NA|TRBJ2-3
CASTPGGVSTDTQYF
TGTGCCAGCACCCCCGGCGGGGTCAGCACAGATACGCAGTATTTT
>NA|TRBV20-1|NA|TRBJ2-7
CSAYRPGYERYF
TGCAGTGCTTACCGGCCGGGCTACGAGCGGTACTTC
>few|TRBV27|TRBD2|TRBJ2-7
CASSLSVKGGPNFYEQYF
TGTGCCAGCAGTTTGTCCGTCAAGGGAGGGCCAAACTTCTACGAGCAGTACTTC
>NA|TRBV15|NA|TRBJ2-7
CATSRTPGSPYNEQYF
TGTGCCACCAGCAGGACCCCGGGTAGCCCCTACAATGAGCAGTACTTC